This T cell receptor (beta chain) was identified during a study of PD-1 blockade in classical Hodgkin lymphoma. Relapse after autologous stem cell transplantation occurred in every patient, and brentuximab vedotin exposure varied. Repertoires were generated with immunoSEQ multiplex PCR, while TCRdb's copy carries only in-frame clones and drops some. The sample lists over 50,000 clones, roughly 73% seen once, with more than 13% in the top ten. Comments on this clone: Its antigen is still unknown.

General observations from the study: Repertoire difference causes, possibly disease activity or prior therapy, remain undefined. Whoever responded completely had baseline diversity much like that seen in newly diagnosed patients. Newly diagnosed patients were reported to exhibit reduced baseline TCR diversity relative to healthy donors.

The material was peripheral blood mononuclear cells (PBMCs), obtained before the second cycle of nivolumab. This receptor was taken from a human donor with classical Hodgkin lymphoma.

Here the CDR3 DNA reads TGTGCCAGCAGCGCCCGCCGCGGACAGTCTAATTCACCCCTCCACTTT. Its protein is CASSARRGQSNSPLHF. J is TRBJ1-6 and V is TRBV9, with D perhaps matching TRBD1 (6 bases). V was trimmed by 3 bases and J by 6 bases, leaving 16 bases between them. The CDR3 is made up of 16 amino acids. Germline V gene data show CDR1 as SGDLS and CDR2 as YYNGEE.